A single sample gave rise to the 17 T cell receptor beta chains below, sequenced in a study of blood T cell repertoires in COVID-19. The table came from immunoSEQ multiplex PCR; TCRdb's copy has only in-frame clones and leaves some out. The sample lists about 270,000 clones; 84% were seen once. The source material was peripheral blood. These TCRs come from a human donor with COVID-19, enrolled during active disease. The donor label of this sample is uncertain.

The rearrangement links TRBV2 to TRBJ2-7; 10 nucleotides match TRBD1. The CDR3 extends over 16 amino acids. Germline V lookup: CDR1 SNHLY, CDR2 FYNNEI. V was pared by 6 bases and J by 1 base, with 9 bases of the junction left unmatched. The CDR3, as DNA: TGTGCCAGCAGGGCGGGACAGGGGTCATGGTCCTACGAGCAGTACTTC. Translation: CASRAGQGSWSYEQYF.

Written as DNA, the CDR3 is TGTGCCAGTATTGCCTTAAGAGGGGGCCGAACTGAAGCTTTCTTT. The encoded protein is CASIALRGGRTEAFF. J is TRBJ1-1 and V is TRBV19; 7 bases align to TRBD1. There are 15 residues in the CDR3. V gave up 7 bases and J gave up 5 bases; unmatched junction bases: 13. The germline V gene encodes CDR1 LNHDA and CDR2 SQIVND (reference sequence).

The chain couples TRBV11-3 to TRBJ2-2, with TRBD2 matching over 13 bases. Per the germline V gene, CDR1 is SGHNT and CDR2 is YENEEA. Losses at the gene ends were 5 bases for V and 8 bases for J; bases not matched to a gene: 11. CDR3 size: 17 residues. CDR3 protein: CASSPSSGLAGDGELFF. CDR3 DNA: TGTGCCAGCAGCCCCAGTTCCGGACTAGCGGGAGATGGGGAGCTGTTTTTT. The full variable domain, rest sourced from reference TRBV11-3 and TRBJ2-2, is EAGVVQSPRYKIIEKKQPVAFWCNPISGHNTLYWYLQNLGQGPELLIRYENEEAVDDSQLPKDRFSAERLKGVDSTLKIQPAELGDSAVYLCASSPSSGLAGDGELFFGEGSRLTVL.

The rearrangement links TRBV12-5 to TRBJ1-1, with TRBD1 identical over 7 bases. After removal of 6 bases from V and 9 bases from J, the junction contained 10 bases not matched to a gene. Germline CDR1 is LGHNT and CDR2 is FRNRAP. The CDR3 has 13 residues. CDR3: CASGPGQASKAFF. For the CDR3, the DNA is TGTGCTAGTGGACCCGGACAGGCCTCAAAAGCTTTCTTT. The whole variable domain, filled in from reference TRBV12-5 and TRBJ1-1, reads DARVTQTPRHKVTEMGQEVTMRCQPILGHNTVFWYRQTMMQGLELLAYFRNRAPLDDSGMPKDRFSAEMPDATLATLKIQPSEPRDSAVYFCASGPGQASKAFFGQGTRLTVV.

This rearrangement joins TRBV4-1 to TRBJ2-3; D possibly corresponds to TRBD2 (5 bases). The CDR3 covers 14 residues. V was cut by 4 bases and J by 5 bases, with 13 bases left in between. The germline gives CDR1 MGHRA, CDR2 YSYEKL. This chain's CDR3 is CASSPRGGRDTQYF. The CDR3 DNA reads TGCGCCAGCAGCCCCCGCGGCGGGCGAGATACGCAGTATTTT.

This clone appeared a single time. The chain employs TRBV7-9 and TRBJ2-3; 7 bases are shared with TRBD2. The CDR3 sequence is 17 residues long. CDR1 is SEHNR, CDR2 FQNEAQ, per germline (reference sequence). Trimming removed 6 bases from V and 0 bases from J; junction bases left unmatched: 12. In DNA form, the CDR3 reads TGTGCCAGCAGGCCCCGACTAGCCCGAACTAGCACAGATACGCAGTATTTT. This sequence encodes CASRPRLARTSTDTQYF.

The genes are TRBV25-1 and TRBJ2-1, with 11 bases that match TRBD2. The CDR3 consists of 15 residues. V was pared by 3 bases and J by 7 bases, with 5 bases of the junction left unmatched. CDR1 is MGHDK and CDR2 is SYGVNS in the germline V gene. CDR3 DNA: TGTGCCAGCAGTGATACTAGCGGGAGACGAAATGAGCAGTTCTTC. Protein product: CASSDTSGRRNEQFF.

This clone was seen a single time. This chain connects TRBV28 to TRBJ2-1; TRBD2 aligns across 7 bases. The CDR3 has 15 residues. J gave up 5 bases and V 0 bases, and 4 bases lay outside the gene matches. CDR1 and CDR2 (germline): MDHEN, SYDVKM. The CDR3 DNA is TGTGCCAGCAGTTTATGGACTAGCTACCACAATGAGCAGTTCTTC. Protein product: CASSLWTSYHNEQFF. Full variable domain (remainder filled in from reference TRBV28 and TRBJ2-1): DVKVTQSSRYLVKRTGEKVFLECVQDMDHENMFWYRQDPGLGLRLIYFSYDVKMKEKGDIPEGYSVSREKKERFSLILESASTNQTSMYLCASSLWTSYHNEQFFGPGTRLTVL.

This chain uses TRBV11-2 with TRBJ2-1; a possible D gene is TRBD1 (8 bases). V was pared by 1 base and J by 8 bases, with 21 bases between. CDR1 is SGHAT and CDR2 is FQNNGV in the germline V gene. This CDR3 has 17 residues. DNA of the CDR3: TGTGCCAGCAGCTTAGGTAGACAGGGGATCCGGGGGGATGAGCAGTTCTTC. This sequence encodes CASSLGRQGIRGDEQFF. The variable domain in full, completed from reference TRBV11-2 and TRBJ2-1, reads EAGVAQSPRYKIIEKRQSVAFWCNPISGHATLYWYQQILGQGPKLLIQFQNNGVVDDSQLPKDRFSAERLKGVDSTLKIQPAKLEDSAVYLCASSLGRQGIRGDEQFFGPGTRLTVL.

V gene TRBV5-1 combines with J gene TRBJ1-4, with unresolved D. The CDR3 loop spans 16 amino acids. Per the germline V gene, CDR1 is SGHRS and CDR2 is YFSETQ. Between the trimmed V and J ends, which lost 0 bases and 0 bases, there was a span of 9 bases. The CDR3 protein is CASSLGTLATNEKLFF. The DNA of the CDR3 is TGCGCCAGCAGCTTGGGGACTCTGGCAACTAATGAAAAACTGTTTTTT. Combining the CDR3 with reference TRBV5-1 and TRBJ1-4 gives the whole variable domain KAGVTQTPRYLIKTRGQQVTLSCSPISGHRSVSWYQQTPGQGLQFLFEYFSETQRNKGNFPGRFSGRQFSNSRSEMNVSTLELGDSALYLCASSLGTLATNEKLFFGSGTQLSVL.

This chain links TRBV7-2 with TRBJ2-3; possibly TRBD2 for D (5 bases). Per germline, CDR1 SGHTA and CDR2 FQGNSA. The V end was cut by 5 bases, the J end by 4 bases, with 19 bases between. The CDR3 spans 16 residues. CDR3 amino acids: CASSPDSGGAADTQYF. The CDR3 coding sequence is TGTGCCAGCAGCCCCGATAGTGGAGGCGCTGCAGATACGCAGTATTTT.

CDR3 sequence: CASRRGLAGVYEQYF. Here the CDR3 DNA reads TGTGCCAGCAGACGGGGACTAGCGGGAGTCTACGAGCAGTACTTC. The chain employs TRBV27 and TRBJ2-7, with 14 bases identical to TRBD2. The CDR3 spans 15 residues. Germline loops: CDR1 MNHEY, CDR2 SMNVEV (reference sequence). V was pared by 6 bases and J by 3 bases, with 4 bases of the junction left unmatched.

This clone was seen only once. The J gene is TRBJ1-5, the V gene TRBV11-3, with a weak D call TRBD1 (6 bases). CDR1 is SGHNT and CDR2 is YENEEA in the germline V gene. V shed 5 bases and J shed 6 bases, with 17 bases lying between them. CDR3 length equals 15 residues. Here the CDR3 DNA reads TGTGCCAGCAGCCCAGAGAGTAGGACAGTTCAGCCCCAGCATTTT. It yields the protein CASSPESRTVQPQHF. The whole variable domain, remainder taken from reference TRBV11-3 and TRBJ1-5, is EAGVVQSPRYKIIEKKQPVAFWCNPISGHNTLYWYLQNLGQGPELLIRYENEEAVDDSQLPKDRFSAERLKGVDSTLKIQPAELGDSAVYLCASSPESRTVQPQHFGDGTRLSIL.

V and J are TRBV4-1 and TRBJ2-3; the match to TRBD2 covers 11 bases. V shed 0 bases and J 5 bases; nucleotides not matched to a gene: 4. CDR1 and CDR2 from the germline V gene are MGHRA and YSYEKL. The CDR3 covers 16 residues. The CDR3 DNA follows: TGCGCCAGCAGCCAAGATACTAGCGGGAGTGGAGATACGCAGTATTTT. Translation gives CASSQDTSGSGDTQYF.

The rearrangement joins TRBV6-5 to TRBJ2-1; 8 positions agree with TRBD1. Germline V CDR1 and CDR2: MNHEY, SVGAGI. The V and J ends lost 6 bases and 4 bases, in that order; junction bases with no gene match: 8. This CDR3 has 15 amino acids. CDR3 amino acids: CASSSGTGIYNEQFF. CDR3 coding DNA: TGTGCCAGCAGCTCCGGGACAGGTATTTACAATGAGCAGTTCTTC.

V is TRBV27 and J is TRBJ2-3; 7 nucleotides match TRBD2. V shed 6 bases, J shed 1 base, and the junction held 10 bases outside the gene matches. Germline CDR1 and CDR2: MNHEY and SMNVEV (reference sequence). CDR3 length: 16 residues. The CDR3 reads CASSRLAGPGTDTQYF. The DNA of the CDR3 is TGTGCCAGCAGCCGATTAGCGGGTCCCGGCACAGATACGCAGTATTTT.

To note about this clone: A junction boundary mismatches the germline segment, possibly from a read error. The chain combines TRBV12-3 or TRBV12-4 with TRBJ1-5; TRBD1 matches at 7 bases. The CDR3 is 12 amino acids. Written as DNA, the CDR3 is TGTGCCAGCAGTTCCCGGAGGGGGCGGAAGTATTTT. Its translation is CASSSRRGRKYF.